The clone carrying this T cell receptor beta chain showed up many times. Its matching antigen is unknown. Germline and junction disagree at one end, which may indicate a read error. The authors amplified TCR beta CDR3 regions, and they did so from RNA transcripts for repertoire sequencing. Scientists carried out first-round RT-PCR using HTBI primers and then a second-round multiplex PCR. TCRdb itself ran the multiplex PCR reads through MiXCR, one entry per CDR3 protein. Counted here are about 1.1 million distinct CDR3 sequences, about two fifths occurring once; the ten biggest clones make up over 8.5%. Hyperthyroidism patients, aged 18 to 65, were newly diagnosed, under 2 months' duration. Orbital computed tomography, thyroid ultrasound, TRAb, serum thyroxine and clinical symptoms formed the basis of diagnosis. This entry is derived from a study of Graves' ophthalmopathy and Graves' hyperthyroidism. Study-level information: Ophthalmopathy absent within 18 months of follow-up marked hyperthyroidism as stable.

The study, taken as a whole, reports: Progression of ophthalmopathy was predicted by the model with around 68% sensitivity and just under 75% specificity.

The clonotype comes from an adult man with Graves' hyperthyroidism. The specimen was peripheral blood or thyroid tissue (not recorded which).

CDR3 nucleotide sequence: TGTGCCACCAGCAGAGGGGAGCCGTCCTATCGCTACACCTTC. It codes for CATSRGEPSYRYTF. This chain connects TRBV15 to TRBJ1-2, with D uncertain. CDR3 length equals 14 residues. Germline CDR1 is LNHNV and CDR2 is YYDKDF (reference sequence).